These 5 T cell receptor beta chains were sequenced from one sample in a study of CD8 T cells in Susac syndrome. Random hexamers were used to reverse transcribe an amount of about 0.45 to 1 ug RNA. One entry per CDR3 protein results from TCRdb running MiXCR on the immunoSEQ multiplex PCR reads. This sample has 150,000 to 200,000 distinct CDR3 sequences, with more than 90% found just once. Sequencing was performed on CD4+ T cells from PBMCs. The receptors stem from a human donor in good health.

This chain connects TRBV5-1 to TRBJ2-7; tentative D call: TRBD2 (5 bases). Germline CDR1 reads SGHRS; CDR2 reads YFSETQ. Between the trimmed V and J ends, which lost 3 bases and 1 base, there was a span of 23 bases. The CDR3 is made up of 18 amino acids. The CDR3 here is CASSSLPLAWEPSYEQYF. Here the CDR3 DNA reads TGCGCCAGCAGCTCGCTACCCCTCGCTTGGGAGCCATCCTACGAGCAGTACTTC.

V is TRBV29-1 and J is TRBJ2-2; TRBD1 matches at 7 bases. Losses at the gene ends were 6 bases for V and 1 base for J; bases not matched to a gene: 5. CDR1 is SQVTM and CDR2 is ANQGSEA in the germline V gene. The CDR3 loop spans 14 amino acids. This CDR3 is CSVTGTVNTGELFF. As DNA, the CDR3 is TGCAGCGTCACCGGGACAGTGAACACCGGGGAGCTGTTTTTT.

The table lists this clonotype with a count of one. The V call is TRBV12-3 or TRBV12-4, the J call TRBJ2-7; 10 bases fit TRBD1. The CDR3 spans 13 residues. The V gene end was trimmed by 6 bases and the J gene end by 7 bases; junction bases not matched to a gene: 6. The chain's CDR3 is CASRGTGEREQYF. The CDR3 DNA is TGTGCCAGCAGAGGGACAGGGGAGAGGGAGCAGTACTTC.

The chain combines TRBV18 with TRBJ1-1, with D tentatively TRBD1 (6 bases). CDR1 is KGHSH, CDR2 LQKENI, per germline. The CDR3 spans 14 residues. V dropped 3 bases and J dropped 4 bases, with 12 bases sitting between them. In DNA form, the CDR3 reads TGTGCCAGCTCACCGGGACACCTGGGCACTGAAGCTTTCTTT. It translates to CASSPGHLGTEAFF.

The CDR3 coding sequence is TGTGCCAGCAGCTTAGTAGGGGACTCGCAGTATTTT. Translating gives CASSLVGDSQYF. The chain carries TRBV7-2 and TRBJ2-3, with D possibly TRBD2 on 6 matching bases. Trimming cost V 1 base and J 10 bases, with 9 bases left between them. CDR1 and CDR2 from the germline V gene are SGHTA and FQGNSA. This CDR3 is 12 amino acids long.